The present TCR beta chain was sequenced within a study of T-cell reconstitution after alpha-beta-depleted transplantation in children. In regard to this clonotype: Its specificity is unknown.

Points from the study as a whole: Surviving recipient T cells and thymic progenitors accounted for the high day-60 TCRbeta diversity observed in some patients. T-cell counts and diversity at one year post-transplant came mainly from newly produced T cells.

During its preparation, the TCRbeta library received unique molecular identifiers. TCRdb recomputed calls from the PCR reads with MiXCR, one row per CDR3 protein. Of some 600,000 distinct CDR3 sequences listed, roughly 13% are singletons. The input for sequencing was PBMCs, mostly from graft donor cells, taken 360 days after TCRalphabeta/CD19-depleted stem cell transplant. This TCR was recovered from a male patient between 10 and 17 years old who had a stem cell transplant for acute myeloid leukemia, so the T cells may come from the graft donor.

CDR3 DNA: TGTGCCAGCAGCTTAACTGCTAGCGGGAGGACAGATACGCAGTATTTT. This gives the protein CASSLTASGRTDTQYF. The genes are TRBV7-3 and TRBJ2-3; 11 nucleotides line up with TRBD2. The CDR3 is made up of 16 amino acids. Germline assignment: CDR1 SGHTA and CDR2 FQGTGA. The J segment lost 3 bases and the V segment lost 0 bases, leaving 2 bases of the junction unmatched.